These T cell receptor beta chains were read from a single sample in a study of CD8+ T cells in alopecia areata. Clones were read by immunoSEQ multiplex PCR, and TCRdb kept only the in-frame ones, dropping some. The sample lists 100,000 to 150,000 clones, 49% seen once, with around a sixth in the top ten. Here the sequenced sample was CD8+ T cells sorted from blood, taken at week 0. The receptor set was obtained from a human donor with alopecia areata. CDR3s include the opening cysteine and the closing phenylalanine or tryptophan. Each record gives: CDR3 length, clone size, D gene, V gene, J gene, CDR3 DNA, CDR3 protein. A D gene is named only where the DNA matches it firmly. The size field is filled for only some rows; it gives once, few, many or a size class.

CDR3 length: 14
clone size: NA
D gene: NA
V gene: TRBV6-1
J gene: TRBJ2-7
CDR3 DNA: TGTGCCAGCAGTGAATCTGCAGGACACTACGAGCAGTACTTC
CDR3 protein: CASSESAGHYEQYF

CDR3 length: 16
clone size: NA
D gene: NA
V gene: TRBV4-1
J gene: TRBJ2-7
CDR3 DNA: TGCGCCAGCAGCCAAGAGACGTGGTACCACGCCGGCGAGCAGTACTTC
CDR3 protein: CASSQETWYHAGEQYF

CDR3 length: 11
clone size: NA
D gene: NA
V gene: TRBV10-3
J gene: TRBJ2-7
CDR3 DNA: TGTGCCATCAGTGAGGGCAACGAGCAGTACTTC
CDR3 protein: CAISEGNEQYF

CDR3 length: 15
clone size: once
D gene: TRBD1
V gene: TRBV7-9
J gene: TRBJ1-5
CDR3 DNA: TGTGCCAGCAGCCCGGACAGGTTCAGCAATCAGCCCCAGCATTTT
CDR3 protein: CASSPDRFSNQPQHF

CDR3 length: 12
clone size: NA
D gene: NA
V gene: TRBV6-5
J gene: TRBJ2-3
CDR3 DNA: TGTGCCAGCACCCAACCCCCAGATACGCAGTATTTT
CDR3 protein: CASTQPPDTQYF

CDR3 length: 12
clone size: NA
D gene: NA
V gene: TRBV13
J gene: TRBJ2-1
CDR3 DNA: TGTGCCAGCAGCTTAGGTGGGAATGAGCAGTTCTTC
CDR3 protein: CASSLGGNEQFF

CDR3 length: 14
clone size: NA
D gene: NA
V gene: TRBV19
J gene: TRBJ2-4
CDR3 DNA: TGTGCCAGTAGTGCCCGTGACAGGAAAAACATTCAGTACTTC
CDR3 protein: CASSARDRKNIQYF

CDR3 length: 14
clone size: once
D gene: NA
V gene: TRBV4-1
J gene: TRBJ1-1
CDR3 DNA: TGCGCCAGCACCGACAGGAAGGGGAACACTGAAGCTTTCTTT
CDR3 protein: CASTDRKGNTEAFF

CDR3 length: 14
clone size: NA
D gene: NA
V gene: TRBV5-1
J gene: TRBJ2-7
CDR3 DNA: TGCGCCAGCAGCCCACAACAGCCCTCCTACGAGCAGTACTTC
CDR3 protein: CASSPQQPSYEQYF

CDR3 length: 10
clone size: NA
D gene: NA
V gene: TRBV29-1
J gene: TRBJ1-1
CDR3 DNA: TGCAGCGTTTGGGTAACTGAAGCTTTCTTT
CDR3 protein: CSVWVTEAFF

CDR3 length: 15
clone size: NA
D gene: TRBD1
V gene: TRBV5-1
J gene: TRBJ1-1
CDR3 DNA: TGCGCCAGCAGCTTGGGCGTAAGGGGGCGAACTGAAGCTTTCTTT
CDR3 protein: CASSLGVRGRTEAFF

CDR3 length: 14
clone size: NA
D gene: NA
V gene: TRBV5-1
J gene: TRBJ1-2
CDR3 DNA: TGCGCCAGCAGCTTGGATCGGCCCGGCGATGGCTACACCTTC
CDR3 protein: CASSLDRPGDGYTF

CDR3 length: 14
clone size: NA
D gene: NA
V gene: TRBV30
J gene: TRBJ2-7
CDR3 DNA: TGTGCCTGGGGGAAACAGGGTTTTGGGGAGAAGCAGTACTTC
CDR3 protein: CAWGKQGFGEKQYF